A single sample gave rise to the 24 T cell receptor beta chains below, sequenced in a study of tumor and adjacent non-tumor tissue in lung cancer. RNA was extracted from bulk tissue without any cell sorting. More than 3 cm separated this lung sample from the edge of the tumor. The library came from three nested PCR rounds adapted from ARM-PCR protocols. TCRdb passed the multiplex PCR reads through MiXCR, listing each CDR3 protein once. The sample includes about 110,000 distinct CDR3 sequences, under 65% of them seen just once. The sequenced material came from distant non-tumor lung tissue. Receptor source: a man in his 60s with non-small cell lung cancer.

This clonotype appeared once. This clone may be a read error of a much larger clone one base away. The chain carries TRBV7-9 and TRBJ2-2; the D is unclear. Germline CDR1 and CDR2: SEHNR and FQNEAQ (reference sequence). V was clipped by 1 base and J by 6 bases, with 12 bases between them. This CDR3 region has 15 residues. The CDR3 DNA sequence: TGTGCCAGCAGCTTAGTCGGGTGGAAGGCCGGGGAGCTGTTTTTT. Amino acids: CASSLVGWKAGELFF.

The V gene is TRBV12-5, the J gene TRBJ2-1; perhaps D is TRBD1 or TRBD2 (5 bases each). The germline V and J ends were trimmed by 0 bases and 13 bases, with 13 bases remaining between them. Germline CDR1 and CDR2: LGHNT and FRNRAP. The CDR3 is 13 residues long. The CDR3 sequence is CASGLVTSGPQFF. The CDR3 region has the DNA TGTGCTAGTGGTTTGGTGACATCGGGGCCCCAGTTCTTC.

A remark on this clonotype: At one end, the junction sequence differs from germline, possibly due to a read error. In nucleotides, the CDR3 is TGCAGCGTTAATGGGGTTGCGGGAGGTGGTAAGCCCTACGAACAGTACTTC. Encoded protein: CSVNGVAGGGKPYEQYF. This chain joins TRBV29-1 and TRBJ2-7; 8 nucleotides agree with TRBD2. Per the germline V gene, CDR1 is SQVTM and CDR2 is ANQGSEA. The CDR3 sequence is 17 residues long.

This clonotype was detected many times. The chain combines TRBV11-2 with TRBJ1-1; the D gene is possibly TRBD1 (6 bases). Trimming removed 3 bases at V and 8 bases at J, with 13 bases between. Germline V gives CDR1 SGHAT, CDR2 FQNNGV. This CDR3 is built from 13 residues. CDR3 amino acids: CASSLDTGSEAFF. Written as DNA, the CDR3 is TGTGCCAGCAGCTTGGATACAGGGTCAGAAGCTTTCTTT.

As to this clonotype: This clone may be a read error of a much larger clone one base away. The V and J genes are TRBV5-4 and TRBJ2-1, with D possibly being TRBD1 or TRBD2 (5 bases each). CDR1 is SGHNT, CDR2 YYREEE, per germline (reference sequence). The CDR3 loop spans 15 amino acids. The CDR3 bases are TGTGCCAGCAGCTCGAGGGGAAGATCCTACAATGAGCAGCTCTTC. This encodes CASSSRGRSYNEQLF.

CDR3 in amino acids: CSVMTDADTQYF. In DNA form, the CDR3 reads TGCAGTGTTATGACAGACGCAGATACGCAGTATTTT. V and J are TRBV20-1 and TRBJ2-3, with a weak D call TRBD1 (5 bases). Trimming stripped 7 bases from V and 4 bases from J, with 12 bases between. Germline loops: CDR1 DFQATT, CDR2 SNEGSKA (reference sequence). The CDR3 has 12 residues.

This clonotype is labeled as medium-sized. V usage is TRBV11-3 and J usage is TRBJ2-2; D is uncertain. This CDR3 is built from 14 residues. V was pared by 3 bases and J by 2 bases, with 7 bases between. Per the germline V gene, CDR1 is SGHNT and CDR2 is YENEEA. CDR3 loop: CASSLQSNTGELFF. The CDR3 nucleotides read TGTGCCAGCAGCTTGCAGAGTAACACCGGGGAGCTGTTTTTT.

This clonotype was recorded at least ten times. The chain uses TRBV5-4 and TRBJ1-5, with D perhaps TRBD1 (6 bases). The CDR3 is made up of 13 amino acids. Trimming shortened V by 4 bases and J by 4 bases, and 9 bases separated the two germline ends. Germline V lookup: CDR1 SGHNT, CDR2 YYREEE (reference sequence). The CDR3 DNA is TGTGCCAGCAGCCCAGACAGGAATCAGCCCCAGCATTTT. Residues: CASSPDRNQPQHF.

As regards this clonotype: A read error is possible here, since a much larger clone lies one base away. The chain is built from TRBV12-3 or TRBV12-4 and TRBJ1-2, with D maybe TRBD1 (6 bases). The CDR3 spans 16 residues. CDR3 sequence reads: CSSSLGGAGFGYGYTF. In DNA, the CDR3 is TGTTCCAGCAGTTTAGGGGGAGCAGGGTTTGGCTATGGCTACACCTTC.

This clonotype was observed at least ten times. V and J are TRBV12-3 or TRBV12-4 and TRBJ2-4; D possibly corresponds to TRBD1 (6 bases). This CDR3 is 14 amino acids long. Trimming pared 3 bases from V and 2 bases from J, leaving 8 bases between. DNA for the CDR3: TGTGCCAGCAGTTTCGGGACATCCAAAAACATTCAGTACTTC. Amino acids: CASSFGTSKNIQYF.

Many counts were recorded for this clonotype. The chain combines TRBV10-3 with TRBJ2-2; a weak D match, TRBD2 (5 bases). The germline CDR1 and CDR2 sequences are ENHRY and SYGVKD. V lost 6 bases and J lost 0, with 14 bases in between. This CDR3 has 16 residues. DNA of the CDR3: TGTGCCATCAGCGGGGTTACACAAGCGAACACCGGGGAGCTGTTTTTT. This translates into CAISGVTQANTGELFF.

This clonotype was observed a handful of times. V is TRBV11-2 and J is TRBJ2-2; D might be TRBD2 (6 bases). The germline CDR1 and CDR2 sequences are SGHAT and FQNNGV. V was trimmed by 4 bases and J by 1 base, leaving 7 bases between them. The CDR3 has 14 amino acids. The CDR3 is CASSSGLNTGELFF. The DNA for the CDR3 is TGTGCCAGCAGCTCGGGACTGAACACCGGGGAGCTGTTTTTT.

Of note for this clonotype: The missing conserved phenylalanine or tryptophan at the end of this CDR3 makes a read error likely. The chain joins TRBV29-1 to TRBJ2-1; 7 nucleotides line up with TRBD2. Unmatched junction bases numbered 13, after V lost 5 bases and J lost 9 bases. Germline CDR1 is SQVTM and CDR2 is ANQGSEA. The CDR3 runs to 14 residues. The CDR3 region is CSVSDRGGSSEQFL. The CDR3 nucleotides read TGCAGCGTTTCCGATAGGGGAGGGAGCAGTGAGCAGTTCCTC.

Worth noting for this clonotype: One end of the junction varies from germline; a read error may be responsible. The CDR3, as DNA: TGTTCCAGCAGCGCTAAGGCGGGGGCGCTGGTCTACGAGCAGTACTTC. This codes for CSSSAKAGALVYEQYF. The chain has TRBV13 and TRBJ2-7, with a possible D match to TRBD2 (7 bases). The CDR3 runs to 16 residues. From germline, CDR1 is PRHDT and CDR2 FYEKMQ (reference sequence).

The sample holds many counts of this clonotype. V is TRBV20-1 and J is TRBJ2-1; 12 positions match TRBD2. The CDR3 has 13 amino acids. The germline V gene encodes CDR1 DFQATT and CDR2 SNEGSKA (reference sequence). This CDR3 reads CSGTSGRFSEQFF. CDR3 sequence (DNA): TGCAGCGGAACTAGCGGGAGGTTCTCTGAGCAGTTCTTC.

Remarks on this clonotype: A junction end diverges from the germline sequence, so it may reflect a read error. The rearrangement joins TRBV4-3 to TRBJ2-3; weak D call: TRBD2 (6 bases). CDR3 length equals 14 residues. In germline, CDR1 is LGHNA, CDR2 YSLEER. As DNA, the CDR3 is TGCGTCAGCAGCCGTGGGGGAGGAACAGATATGCAGTATTTT. The encoded protein is CVSSRGGGTDMQYF.

The chain links TRBV16 to TRBJ1-4; D unclear. V was cut by 3 bases and J by 13 bases, with 15 bases left in between. This CDR3 is 13 amino acids long. Germline-derived CDR1 and CDR2 are KGHSY and FQNENV. CDR3 DNA: TGTGCCAGCAGCCAGGGGAAGGCCCGGCTACTGTTTTTT. It specifies CASSQGKARLLFF.

This clonotype was found once. It may be a read error: a sequence one base away is much more abundant. This rearrangement joins TRBV7-8 to TRBJ2-2, with D unresolved. CDR3 length equals 12 residues. Trimming cost V 2 bases and J 6 bases, with 4 bases left between them. CDR1 and CDR2 (germline): SGHVS, FQNEAQ. CDR3 coding DNA: TGTGCCAGCAGCTTACACTCCGGGGAGCTGTTTTTT. This gives the protein CASSLHSGELFF.

As to this clonotype: At one end the junction does not follow the germline gene, possibly because of a read error. The chain is built from TRBV4-3 and TRBJ2-3; 7 bases are shared with TRBD2. From germline, CDR1 is LGHNA and CDR2 YSLEER. There are 16 residues in the CDR3. The CDR3 DNA follows: TGTGCCAGCAGCCAAGGTGAGCAGGGAGGGATAGATACGCAGTATTTT. This codes for CASSQGEQGGIDTQYF.

Comments on this clonotype: A read error may account for a junction end that differs from germline. This rearrangement joins TRBV6-1 to TRBJ1-1; possible D gene TRBD1, 5 bases. Germline V gene lookup returns CDR1 MNHNS and CDR2 SASEGT. CDR3 length equals 17 residues. The DNA for the CDR3 is TGTGCCAGCAGAGGAAGTATCGGGGGGAGGAGAGGCACTGAAGTTTTCTTT. Protein: CASRGSIGGRRGTEVFF.

The table lists this clonotype with a count of one. The final CDR3 position lacks the conserved phenylalanine or tryptophan, pointing to a likely read error. The genes are TRBV11-3 and TRBJ2-2; D is undetermined. Between the trimmed V and J ends, which lost 5 bases and 8 bases, there was a span of 15 bases. There are 14 residues in the CDR3. Germline V gene sequence: CDR1 SGHNT, CDR2 YENEEA. The CDR3 nucleotides are TGTGCCAGCAGCCCCGATGAGCTCACTGGGGAGCTGTTTATT. Residues: CASSPDELTGELFI.

Details on this clonotype: A single base separates this from a much larger clone, so it may be a read error. The chain has TRBV7-9 and TRBJ2-2; D not resolved. CDR3 length: 14 amino acids. Germline CDR1 reads SEHNR; CDR2 reads FQNEAQ (reference sequence). The CDR3 nucleotides read TGTGCCAGCAGCCTGGGATCGAACAGCGGGGAGCTGTTTTTT. Amino acids: CASSLGSNSGELFF. The variable domain in full, with the rest retrieved from reference TRBV7-9 and TRBJ2-2, is DTGVSQNPRHKITKRGQNVTFRCDPISEHNRLYWYRQTLGQGPEFLTYFQNEAQLEKSRLLSDRFSAERPKGSFSTLEIQRTEQGDSAMYLCASSLGSNSGELFFGEGSRLTVL.

As to this clonotype: At one end, the junction sequence differs from germline, possibly due to a read error. The rearrangement links TRBV12-3 or TRBV12-4 to TRBJ1-1, with D perhaps matching TRBD1 (5 bases). The CDR3 covers 14 residues. The DNA for the CDR3 is TGTGCCTGCAGTTTAGAGGGGTATGGCACTGAAGTTTTCTTT. This sequence encodes CACSLEGYGTEVFF.

Note on this clonotype: Mismatch with germline at one junction end may stem from a read error. The chain is built from TRBV5-1 and TRBJ2-7, with TRBD1 matching over 8 bases. This CDR3 contains 17 residues. Germline V gives CDR1 SGHRS, CDR2 YFSETQ. Written as DNA, the CDR3 is TGCTCCAGCAGCAAGGACAGGGAGTATTCCTCGTTGTACGAGCAGTACTTC. Encoded protein: CSSSKDREYSSLYEQYF.